A selection of T cell receptor beta chains follows, all from one sample in a study of T cells after yellow fever vaccination. TCRdb redid the calling of the 5' RACE reads with MiXCR, one entry per CDR3 protein. Counted here are more than 65,000 distinct CDR3 sequences, under 9.5% occurring once; the ten biggest clones make up approximately 29%. The material was CD8+ T cells sorted from PBMCs, obtained 10 days after the first yellow fever vaccination. The receptors here all came from a young man who received the YFV17D yellow fever vaccine. Each CDR3 is given with its conserved first and last residue. D genes are given only for firm matches. Expanded clones are given a class, and other clones once, few, many or no size at all.

v_call,j_call,clone_size,d_call,cdr3_aa,cdr3_nt
TRBV6-1,TRBJ2-5,-,-,CASSDSRGYGTQYF,TGTGCCAGCAGCGATTCCAGGGGCTACGGGACCCAGTACTTC
TRBV6-1,TRBJ2-1,-,TRBD1,CASSTGSYNDQLF,TGTGCCAGCTCGACAGGGTCCTACAATGACCAGCTCTTC
TRBV5-1,TRBJ1-5,many,TRBD1,CASSQTGQGQPQHF,TGCGCCAGCAGCCAGACAGGGCAGGGTCAGCCCCAGCATTTT
TRBV4-1,TRBJ1-5,few,-,CASSPKEGWPQHF,TGCGCCAGCAGCCCAAAGGAGGGGTGGCCCCAGCATTTT
TRBV7-9,TRBJ2-2,-,-,CASSITGFLNTGELFF,TGTGCCAGCAGTATCACGGGATTCCTAAACACCGGGGAGCTGTTTTTT
TRBV7-6,TRBJ2-1,-,TRBD1,CASSLGQGAAGEQFF,TGTGCCAGCAGCCTGGGACAGGGGGCCGCCGGTGAGCAGTTCTTC
TRBV5-5,TRBJ1-1,many,-,CASSLGAPGGTEAFF,TGTGCCAGCAGCTTGGGGGCGCCCGGTGGTACTGAAGCTTTCTTT
TRBV6-2/TRBV6-3,TRBJ2-1,many,-,CASSYESRNEQFF,TGTGCCAGCAGTTACGAGAGCAGAAATGAGCAGTTCTTC
TRBV19,TRBJ1-1,many,TRBD1,CAGNRGRGDTEAFF,TGTGCCGGAAACAGGGGGCGCGGGGACACTGAAGCTTTCTTT
TRBV11-2,TRBJ2-3,many,TRBD2,CASSLDSAGLAGGLDTDTQYF,TGTGCCAGCAGCTTAGATTCAGCTGGACTAGCGGGGGGGCTAGACACAGATACGCAGTATTTT
TRBV5-4,TRBJ1-1,-,TRBD1,CASSLIETGGEAFF,TGTGCCAGCAGCTTGATTGAGACAGGGGGTGAAGCTTTCTTT
TRBV3-1,TRBJ2-1,medium-sized,-,CASSQVTGENSGEQFF,TGTGCCAGCAGCCAAGTGACCGGAGAGAACTCGGGTGAGCAGTTCTTC
TRBV10-3,TRBJ1-1,-,-,CATDRGDTEAFF,TGTGCCACCGACCGGGGGGACACTGAAGCTTTCTTT
TRBV7-9,TRBJ2-1,-,TRBD2,CASSLVTRGGSYNEQFF,TGTGCCAGCAGCTTAGTGACGCGGGGGGGCTCCTACAATGAGCAGTTCTTC
TRBV12-3/TRBV12-4,TRBJ1-3,many,-,CASSFVRVGRNTIYF,TGTGCCAGCAGTTTTGTGAGGGTAGGGAGAAACACCATATATTTT
TRBV12-3/TRBV12-4,TRBJ2-2,many,-,CASSLRGVGTGELFF,TGTGCCAGCAGTTTAAGGGGGGTTGGCACCGGGGAGCTGTTTTTT
TRBV6-2/TRBV6-3,TRBJ2-2,few,-,CASSYDLVNTGELFF,TGTGCCAGCAGTTACGACCTGGTGAACACCGGGGAGCTGTTTTTT
TRBV18,TRBJ2-2,many,TRBD1,CASSAGGHTGELFF,TGTGCCAGCTCAGCAGGGGGCCACACCGGGGAGCTGTTTTTT
TRBV6-5,TRBJ2-1,many,TRBD2,CASSYERGVYNEQFF,TGTGCCAGCAGTTACGAGCGGGGGGTCTACAATGAGCAGTTCTTC
TRBV28,TRBJ1-1,-,-,CASSSLSSGGPPEAFF,TGTGCCAGCAGTTCCCTCTCCTCCGGGGGACCACCTGAAGCTTTCTTT